Sequencing of this TCR beta chain was carried out in a study of early T cells in non-severe SARS-CoV-2 infection. Study context: Bulk RNA from unsorted whole blood was sequenced; chains were unpaired.

The TCR library protocol was used to attach unique molecular identifiers. These identifiers were attached to individual cDNA molecules. Each CDR3 protein gets one entry after TCRdb re-called the 5' RACE reads with MiXCR. Of about 45,000 distinct CDR3 sequences listed, approximately 10% were seen once; the top ten hold 21%. The germline CDR1 and CDR2 sequences are MNHEY and SVGAGI. V was pared by 5 bases and J by 6 bases, with 11 bases between. The CDR3 is made up of 13 amino acids. This clonotype has a handful of counts. Its antigen is not known. Study-level findings and limits: Private and CD4 specificities were missed by VDJdb matching, skewed to anti-spike CD8.

The V gene is TRBV6-5, the J gene TRBJ1-5; D is undetermined. The sequence derives from an adult who was a healthcare worker with PCR-confirmed SARS-CoV-2 infection or an uninfected control (not recorded which). The specimen sequenced was whole blood. CDR3 residues: CASSVRDRQPQHF. In nucleotides, the CDR3 is TGTGCCAGCAGTGTCCGGGATCGTCAGCCCCAGCATTTT.